The next 6 T cell receptor beta chains were all read from a single sample in a study of blood T cell repertoires in COVID-19. Some clones are missing from TCRdb's copy, which holds only in-frame ones; the method was immunoSEQ multiplex PCR. Of roughly 180,000 clones listed, roughly 80% are singletons. The source material was peripheral blood. These receptors were collected from a man aged 55 to 70 with active or convalescent COVID-19.

The chain combines TRBV2 with TRBJ2-3; D is possibly TRBD1 (5 bases). Trimming removed 5 bases from V and 2 bases from J, with 14 bases in between. CDR3 size: 15 residues. From germline, CDR1 is SNHLY and CDR2 FYNNEI. Here the CDR3 DNA reads TGTGCCAGCAGTCGGACACCCCGGCCCACAGATACGCAGTATTTT. It codes for CASSRTPRPTDTQYF. The full variable domain, with the rest looked up from reference TRBV2 and TRBJ2-3, is EPEVTQTPSHQVTQMGQEVILRCVPISNHLYFYWYRQILGQKVEFLVSFYNNEISEKSEIFDDQFSVERPDGSNFTLKIRSTKLEDSAMYFCASSRTPRPTDTQYFGPGTRLTVL.

The rearrangement uses TRBV7-2 and TRBJ1-1; D not resolved. Deletions cut 1 base from V and 5 bases from J, with 11 bases between. The germline gives CDR1 SGHTA, CDR2 FQGNSA. The CDR3 is 14 residues long. Here the CDR3 reads CASSLGGVGTEAFF. CDR3 in DNA: TGTGCCAGCAGCTTAGGGGGAGTCGGTACTGAAGCTTTCTTT. Complete variable domain (other parts from reference TRBV7-2 and TRBJ1-1): GAGVSQSPSNKVTEKGKDVELRCDPISGHTALYWYRQSLGQGLEFLIYFQGNSAPDKSGLPSDRFSAERTGGSVSTLTIQRTQQEDSAVYLCASSLGGVGTEAFFGQGTRLTVV.

This rearrangement joins TRBV6-2 or TRBV6-3 to TRBJ2-2; 10 nucleotides line up with TRBD2. CDR3 length: 17 amino acids. Per the germline V gene, CDR1 is MNHEY and CDR2 is SVGEGT. After removal of 2 bases from V and 6 bases from J, the junction contained 9 bases not matched to a gene. The chain's CDR3 is CASSYRSGRAGAGELFF. The DNA for the CDR3 is TGTGCCAGCAGTTACCGGAGCGGGAGGGCAGGCGCCGGGGAGCTGTTTTTT.

The CDR3 bases are TGTGCCAGCAGCTTAGCCCGTCGGGGGGCTGATGAGCAGTACTTC. Encoded protein: CASSLARRGADEQYF. The rearrangement uses TRBV7-2 and TRBJ2-7; D possibly corresponds to TRBD2 (7 bases). There are 15 residues in the CDR3. Trimming removed 0 bases from V and 7 bases from J, with 16 bases in between. Germline values: CDR1 SGHTA, CDR2 FQGNSA.

This clone was seen once. The V gene is TRBV2, the J gene TRBJ1-2, with D hard to call. Deletions cut 6 bases from V and 8 bases from J, with 19 bases between. The V gene's germline CDR1 is SNHLY and CDR2 FYNNEI. The CDR3 runs 14 residues. CDR3 nucleotides: TGTGCCAGCAGCACAATTATGGCCTCGGGAGGCTACACCTTC. Protein sequence: CASSTIMASGGYTF.

The genes are TRBV3-1 (or the pseudogene TRBV3-2) and TRBJ2-2; a possible D gene is TRBD1 (6 bases). V gave up 2 bases and J gave up 3 bases, with 16 bases separating them. The CDR3 is 17 amino acids. Germline CDR1 reads LGHDT; CDR2 reads YNNKEL (reference sequence). The CDR3 DNA reads as TGTGCCAGCAGCCAAAGGCAGGGGTCGCGATACACCGGGGAGCTGTTTTTT. Translating gives CASSQRQGSRYTGELFF.